The next 15 T cell receptor beta chains were all read from a single sample in a study of CD8 T cells in ankylosing spondylitis. TCRdb used MiXCR to reprocess the 5' RACE reads, holding one entry per CDR3 protein. The repertoire includes approximately 400,000 distinct CDR3 sequences, over 15% of them detected once, and 0.85% to 1.3% sits in the top ten. Antigens for these TCRs are unknown. Study-level points and caveats: Seemingly distinctive of ankylosing spondylitis blood was a TCR beta motif formed by eight highly homologous variants.

Material for sequencing was blood, either unsorted or a sorted T cell fraction (not recorded which). These receptor sequences come from a male donor with ankylosing spondylitis.

This clonotype occurred a few times. The genes are TRBV15 and TRBJ2-1; the match to TRBD2 covers 16 bases. The germline CDR1 and CDR2 sequences are LNHNV and YYDKDF (reference sequence). The CDR3 has 17 residues. Trimming removed 1 base from V and 8 bases from J; junction bases left unmatched: 5. CDR3 sequence reads: CATSRGGTSGREDEQFF. The CDR3, as DNA: TGTGCCACCAGCAGAGGTGGGACTAGCGGGAGGGAGGATGAGCAGTTCTTC.

This chain uses TRBV5-5 with TRBJ2-3; D possibly corresponds to TRBD2 (6 bases). The CDR3 contains 16 residues. The germline V gene encodes CDR1 SGHKS and CDR2 YYEKEE (reference sequence). V lost 3 bases to trimming and J lost 2 bases, with 16 bases between them. As DNA, the CDR3 is TGTGCCAGCAGCTCCGGCGGGACTTTCAACACAGATACGCAGTATTTT. Translated, it gives CASSSGGTFNTDTQYF.

This clonotype was found many times. The chain joins TRBV6-6 to TRBJ1-5; TRBD1 is a possible D gene (5 bases). Deletions cut 6 bases from V and 4 bases from J, with 10 bases between. The CDR3 is 13 residues long. From germline, CDR1 is MNHNY and CDR2 SVGAGI (reference sequence). This chain's CDR3 is CASRDSLNQPQHF. In DNA form, the CDR3 reads TGTGCCAGCAGAGACAGCTTAAATCAGCCCCAGCATTTT.

The CDR3 DNA is TGCAGTGCAAGACAGGTTCCCTATGGCTACACCTTC. This translates into CSARQVPYGYTF. This chain links TRBV20-1 with TRBJ1-2; D possibly corresponds to TRBD1 (6 bases). The germline CDR1 and CDR2 sequences are DFQATT and SNEGSKA (reference sequence). V shed 6 bases and J shed 4 bases, with 12 bases lying between them. The CDR3 has 12 residues.

The chain employs TRBV2 and TRBJ1-6; tentative D call: TRBD1 (5 bases). Trimming took 8 bases from V and 5 from J, leaving 13 bases between them. Germline V CDR1 and CDR2: SNHLY, FYNNEI. The CDR3 is made up of 14 amino acids. The CDR3 coding sequence is TGTGCCAGCCAACCTCAGGGAGATAATTCACCCCTCCACTTT. It codes for CASQPQGDNSPLHF.

The table lists this clonotype with many counts. This CDR3 reads CATSRRDRADTQYF. The CDR3 nucleotides are TGTGCCACCAGCAGACGGGACAGGGCAGATACGCAGTATTTT. The V gene is TRBV15, the J gene TRBJ2-3; 9 bases are shared with TRBD1. Germline V lookup: CDR1 LNHNV, CDR2 YYDKDF (reference sequence). V dropped 2 bases and J dropped 4; count of bases not matched to a gene: 1. This CDR3 is built from 14 residues.

This clonotype was seen many times. This CDR3 reads CASSPGLASYEQYF. In nucleotides, the CDR3 is TGTGCCAGCAGCCCAGGACTAGCGTCCTACGAGCAGTACTTC. The chain couples TRBV7-7 to TRBJ2-7, with 9 bases that match TRBD2. CDR3 length equals 14 residues. CDR1 is SSHAT and CDR2 is FNYEAQ in the germline V gene (reference sequence). The J segment lost 1 base and the V segment lost 5 bases, leaving 3 bases of the junction unmatched.

This CDR3 is CSALLGDGAFF. DNA for the CDR3: TGCAGTGCTCTGCTTGGAGACGGAGCTTTCTTT. The chain joins TRBV20-1 to TRBJ1-1; D is unclear. CDR1 DFQATT and CDR2 SNEGSKA come from the germline V gene (reference sequence). Trimming pared 5 bases from V and 10 bases from J, leaving 14 bases between. This CDR3 has 11 amino acids.

The CDR3 loop reads CASIGTGAREAFF. CDR3 nucleotide sequence: TGTGCCAGCATTGGGACAGGGGCTCGTGAAGCTTTCTTT. The chain is built from TRBV6-1 and TRBJ1-1; 10 bases agree with TRBD1. This CDR3 is 13 amino acids long. CDR1 and CDR2 from the germline V gene are MNHNS and SASEGT. V lost 7 bases and J lost 7; bases outside the gene matches: 6.

The rearrangement joins TRBV5-1 to TRBJ1-2; TRBD1 agrees at 10 bases. The CDR3 length is 13 residues. Germline assignment: CDR1 SGHRS and CDR2 YFSETQ. Unmatched junction bases numbered 5, after V lost 6 bases and J lost 6 bases. CDR3 nucleotide sequence: TGCGCCAGCAAGCGACAGGGGGCTGATGGCTACACCTTC. It is translated as CASKRQGADGYTF.

This clonotype was seen a few times. This CDR3 reads CATSDLRSNEQFF. Here the CDR3 DNA reads TGTGCCACCAGTGACTTAAGGAGCAATGAGCAGTTCTTC. The chain recombines TRBV15 with TRBJ2-1, with no clear D. Germline values: CDR1 LNHNV, CDR2 YYDKDF (reference sequence). V lost 6 bases to trimming and J lost 6 bases, with 12 bases between them. This CDR3 has 13 amino acids. Together with reference TRBV15 and TRBJ2-1, the CDR3 gives the full variable domain: DAMVIQNPRYQVTQFGKPVTLSCSQTLNHNVMYWYQQKSSQAPKLLFHYYDKDFNNEADTPDNFQSRRPNTSFCFLDIRSPGLGDTAMYLCATSDLRSNEQFFGPGTRLTVL.

This clonotype was seen only a few times. The chain links TRBV12-3 or TRBV12-4 to TRBJ2-7; 13 bases match TRBD2. The CDR3 is 20 residues long. After removal of 5 bases from V and 3 bases from J, the junction contained 19 bases not matched to a gene. The CDR3 DNA follows: TGTGCCAGCAGTAGGGGGGGGAAGACTAGCGGGAGGAGCGGGGGCTACGAGCAGTACTTC. It is translated as CASSRGGKTSGRSGGYEQYF.

This chain links TRBV7-8 with TRBJ2-2, with D perhaps matching TRBD1 (5 bases). V dropped 5 bases and J dropped 6 bases, with 13 bases sitting between them. Germline-derived CDR1 and CDR2 are SGHVS and FQNEAQ. The CDR3 runs 14 residues. CDR3 sequence reads: CASSLGHKAGELFF. The CDR3 coding sequence is TGTGCCAGCAGCCTTGGACATAAGGCCGGGGAGCTGTTTTTT.

This clonotype was detected a few times. This chain connects TRBV6-1 to TRBJ1-5; 7 bases fit TRBD1. This CDR3 region has 18 residues. Germline V gene sequence: CDR1 MNHNS, CDR2 SASEGT. Losses at the gene ends were 5 bases for V and 4 bases for J; bases not matched to a gene: 17. Here the CDR3 DNA reads TGTGCCAGCAGTAGCGAAGGGGATCTGACAGGGAGGAATCAGCCCCAGCATTTT. Its translation is CASSSEGDLTGRNQPQHF.

The chain has TRBV2 and TRBJ2-2; 11 nucleotides align to TRBD2. The CDR3 loop spans 15 amino acids. In germline, CDR1 is SNHLY, CDR2 FYNNEI. V shed 2 bases, J shed 8 bases, and the junction held 4 bases outside the gene matches. The CDR3 region is CASSELAGGGGELFF. CDR3 DNA: TGTGCCAGCAGTGAACTAGCGGGGGGCGGTGGGGAGCTGTTTTTT.